The next 8 T cell receptor beta chains were all read from a single sample in a study of chemoradiotherapy in HPV16-positive cancers. Using immunoSEQ multiplex PCR, the repertoire was profiled, and TCRdb retains in-frame clones only, with some absent. Altogether around 15,000 clones are present, about two thirds being singletons, with the ten largest covering about 19%. The sample was taken from a patient who underwent chemoradiotherapy. These receptor sequences come from a human donor with HPV-associated anogenital cancer.

This clone came up a few times. V and J are TRBV27 and TRBJ1-6; no reliable D call. In germline, CDR1 is MNHEY, CDR2 SMNVEV (reference sequence). The V and J ends lost 9 bases and 6 bases respectively, with 15 bases between them. The CDR3 totals 14 residues. The CDR3 DNA sequence: TGTGCCAGTGGTCCCCAGGAGGGTAATTCACCCCTCCACTTT. As protein: CASGPQEGNSPLHF.

The chain carries TRBV2 and TRBJ2-7; the D is unclear. With 0 bases removed from V and 5 bases from J, the gap between germline ends came to 17 bases. The V gene's germline CDR1 is SNHLY and CDR2 FYNNEI. CDR3 length: 16 residues. CDR3 residues: CASSEAWALSGNEQYF. CDR3 DNA sequence: TGTGCCAGCAGTGAAGCGTGGGCCCTCTCGGGCAACGAGCAGTACTTC. The entire variable domain, with the rest obtained from reference TRBV2 and TRBJ2-7, is as follows: EPEVTQTPSHQVTQMGQEVILRCVPISNHLYFYWYRQILGQKVEFLVSFYNNEISEKSEIFDDQFSVERPDGSNFTLKIRSTKLEDSAMYFCASSEAWALSGNEQYFGPGTRLTVT.

The chain links TRBV28 to TRBJ1-5; TRBD1 agrees at 10 bases. The CDR3 extends over 15 amino acids. Losses at the gene ends were 0 bases for V and 10 bases for J; bases not matched to a gene: 6. Germline V gives CDR1 MDHEN, CDR2 SYDVKM. The CDR3 reads CASSLWGQGIKPQHF. As DNA, the CDR3 is TGTGCCAGCAGTTTATGGGGACAGGGGATAAAACCCCAGCATTTT.

This clone appeared a few times. V and J are TRBV7-8 and TRBJ2-7, with 7 bases lining up with TRBD1. The CDR3 contains 16 residues. The V and J ends lost 5 bases and 4 bases, in that order; junction bases with no gene match: 14. Germline V gene sequence: CDR1 SGHVS, CDR2 FQNEAQ. The chain's CDR3 is CASSARQGPLRYEQYF. Written as DNA, the CDR3 is TGTGCCAGCAGCGCTAGACAGGGACCCCTTCGGTACGAGCAGTACTTC.

This clone was counted only a few times. J is TRBJ1-6 and V is TRBV27, with 9 bases identical to TRBD1. Germline CDR1 and CDR2: MNHEY and SMNVEV (reference sequence). The trim removed 3 bases at V and 10 bases at J, leaving 4 bases unmatched. This CDR3 has 14 residues. The CDR3 coding sequence is TGTGCCAGCAGTTTCAGGACAGGGGTATCACCCCTCCACTTT. Protein sequence: CASSFRTGVSPLHF.

This rearrangement joins TRBV7-3 to TRBJ2-6; 7 bases match TRBD2. This CDR3 comprises 16 residues. CDR1 and CDR2 from the germline V gene are SGHTA and FQGTGA. With 5 bases clipped from V and 0 bases from J, the junction kept 4 bases outside the gene matches. The chain's CDR3 is CASSMGGYSGANVLTF. CDR3 coding DNA: TGTGCCAGCAGCATGGGGGGGTACTCTGGGGCCAACGTCCTGACTTTC. The full variable domain, completed using reference TRBV7-3 and TRBJ2-6, is GAGVSQTPSNKVTEKGKYVELRCDPISGHTALYWYRQSLGQGPEFLIYFQGTGAADDSGLPNDRFFAVRPEGSVSTLKIQRTERGDSAVYLCASSMGGYSGANVLTFGAGSRLTVL.

This clone was seen more than once but under ten times. This sequence joins TRBV11-2 and TRBJ2-7, with D possibly matching TRBD2 (7 bases). CDR3 length: 15 residues. Looked up from germline, CDR1 is SGHAT and CDR2 is FQNNGV. Trimming pared 8 bases from V and 0 bases from J, leaving 17 bases between. CDR3 residues: CASDVWGGDSYEQYF. Here the CDR3 DNA reads TGTGCCAGCGACGTCTGGGGGGGCGACTCCTACGAGCAGTACTTC.

This clone was detected only a few times. V and J are TRBV2 and TRBJ1-6; D is possibly TRBD1 (5 bases). Trimming left V 5 bases short and J 7 bases short, with 21 bases between. The CDR3 consists of 17 residues. Germline V lookup: CDR1 SNHLY, CDR2 FYNNEI. CDR3 bases: TGTGCCAGCAGTATCCATGGTTCCGGGACGGGAAATTCACCCCTCCACTTT. Protein sequence: CASSIHGSGTGNSPLHF.